This TCR beta chain stems from a study of T cell changes during pregnancy in multiple sclerosis (dated by TCRdb to the late 2010s). Turning to the overall study: In women with multiple sclerosis, the researchers looked at how the T cell repertoire shifted as pregnancy progressed.

The method was the immunoSEQ multiplex PCR assay. This is the immuneACCESS table as TCRdb keeps it, with only in-frame sequences that have V and J called. A part of the clones is gone; compared with another copy, unresolved V genes explain less than half, and the rest is unexplained. The sample data list over 60,000 clones, and 90% to 95% of these were observed just once. The ten largest clones add up to roughly 1% of the sample. With regard to this clone: The target of this receptor is not known. No base-level quality is on record; no much larger clone is a single base apart.

The CDR3 runs 11 amino acids, cysteine and phenylalanine included. The retained sequence is limited to the CDR3, 33 bases, with the frame set at the first base. CDR1 SNHLY and CDR2 FYNNEI are derived from the germline V gene. V loses 6 bases at its end and J loses 5 bases; junction bases beyond the gene matches: 1. This TCR derives from a female donor with multiple sclerosis, enrolled in a pregnancy study. The chain uses TRBV2 and TRBJ2-7; 7 middle bases align to TRBD2. The starting material was peripheral blood, obtained in the first trimester of pregnancy. The CDR3 region has the sequence CASSGRHEQYF. The DNA sequence is as follows: TGTGCCAGCAGCGGGAGGCACGAGCAGTACTTC.